This is a list of T cell receptor beta chains from one sample in a study of blood T cell repertoires in COVID-19. Profiling relied on immunoSEQ multiplex PCR, and the TCRdb table lists in-frame clones only, not all of them. Of 300,000 to 350,000 clones listed, over 75% were seen once; the top ten hold 5%. The specimen was PBMCs or T cells enriched from blood (not recorded which). Source of these receptors: a man aged 30 to 45 who had recovered from COVID-19. The CDR3 runs from the conserved cysteine through the conserved F or W. Fields, in order: clone size, D gene, J gene, V gene, CDR3 protein, CDR3 DNA. A D gene is named only where the DNA matches it firmly. Only some rows state a clone size, as once, few, many or a class for expanded clones.

NA TRBD1 TRBJ1-2 TRBV28 CASSGQGNYGYTF TGTGCCAGCTCGGGACAGGGTAACTATGGCTACACCTTC
once NA TRBJ2-4 TRBV5-4 CASSPVRGAKNIQYF TGTGCCAGCAGCCCTGTAAGGGGGGCCAAAAACATTCAGTACTTC
few TRBD2 TRBJ2-7 TRBV5-6 CASSLAAGGNPYEQYF TGTGCCAGCAGCTTGGCGGCGGGAGGGAATCCCTACGAGCAGTACTTC
NA TRBD2 TRBJ2-7 TRBV6-5 CASSYGSGGEQYF TGTGCCAGCAGTTACGGTTCGGGGGGCGAGCAGTACTTC
NA NA TRBJ2-5 TRBV18 CASSPPSQETQYF TGTGCCAGCTCACCACCTTCGCAAGAGACCCAGTACTTC
once TRBD2 TRBJ2-3 TRBV11-1 CASSYGTSEDTQYF TGTGCCAGCAGCTACGGGACTAGCGAAGATACGCAGTATTTT
NA NA TRBJ1-1 TRBV3-1/TRBV3-2 CASSQARDTEAFF TGTGCCAGCAGCCAAGCCCGCGACACTGAAGCTTTCTTT
NA NA TRBJ1-3 TRBV5-5 CASSYGGLSGNTIYF TGTGCCAGCAGTTACGGGGGGCTTTCTGGAAACACCATATATTTT
NA NA TRBJ2-7 TRBV9 CASSPRAQSSYEQYF TGTGCCAGCAGCCCGCGGGCCCAGAGCTCCTACGAGCAGTACTTC
NA NA TRBJ1-1 TRBV18 CASSPILDSTEAFF TGTGCCAGCTCACCAATTCTGGACAGCACTGAAGCTTTCTTT
NA NA TRBJ1-1 TRBV11-2 CASSLAPGAWGTEAFF TGTGCCAGCAGCTTAGCGCCAGGGGCCTGGGGTACTGAAGCTTTCTTT
few NA TRBJ1-1 TRBV7-3 CASSTTRNTEAFF TGTGCCAGCAGCACAACCAGGAACACTGAAGCTTTCTTT
NA NA TRBJ2-1 TRBV30 CACLFRTTYYNEQFF TGTGCCTGCCTTTTCCGGACAACCTACTACAATGAGCAGTTCTTC
NA NA TRBJ1-3 TRBV11-2 CASSHVAPGNTIYF TGTGCCAGCAGCCATGTGGCCCCTGGAAACACCATATATTTT
once NA TRBJ1-1 TRBV7-8 CASSSLRTGTEAFF TGTGCCAGCAGCTCCCTCCGCACGGGGACTGAAGCTTTCTTT
NA TRBD2 TRBJ2-2 TRBV15 CATSTSGGNTGELFF TGTGCCACCAGCACCAGCGGGGGTAACACCGGGGAGCTGTTTTTT
NA NA TRBJ2-3 TRBV12-3/TRBV12-4 CASSFYQGTQYF TGTGCCAGCAGTTTTTACCAGGGTACGCAGTATTTT
NA NA TRBJ1-1 TRBV2 CASSERQQGGFKAFF TGTGCCAGCAGTGAACGACAGCAGGGAGGTTTTAAAGCTTTCTTT
NA NA TRBJ1-6 TRBV7-8 CASSLGDTNSPLHF TGTGCCAGCAGCTTAGGGGACACTAATTCACCCCTCCACTTT
NA NA TRBJ2-5 TRBV5-1 CASSSGQQETQYF TGCGCCAGCAGCTCTGGACAGCAAGAGACCCAGTACTTC
NA NA TRBJ2-7 TRBV10-1 CASSESEDEQYF TGCGCCAGCAGTGAGTCCGAGGACGAGCAGTACTTC
once NA TRBJ1-1 TRBV10-2 CASSSHSEAFF TGCGCCAGCAGTAGTCACTCTGAAGCTTTCTTT
NA TRBD2 TRBJ2-1 TRBV7-2 CASSSGLANYNEQFF TGTGCCAGCAGCTCGGGACTAGCGAACTACAATGAGCAGTTCTTC
few NA TRBJ2-5 TRBV7-2 CASSLYRDQETQYF TGTGCCAGCAGCTTGTACAGGGATCAAGAGACCCAGTACTTC
NA TRBD1 TRBJ1-4 TRBV3-1/TRBV3-2 CASSQGTGVTNEKLFF TGTGCCAGCAGCCAAGGGACAGGTGTAACTAATGAAAAACTGTTTTTT
NA TRBD2 TRBJ2-1 TRBV2 CASSRGTRDEQFF TGTGCCAGCAGTCGAGGGACTAGGGATGAGCAGTTCTTC
NA TRBD2 TRBJ2-3 TRBV19 CASSIGKRGFADTQYF TGTGCCAGTAGTATAGGAAAGCGGGGGTTTGCAGATACGCAGTATTTT
NA NA TRBJ1-2 TRBV28 CASITVSGGGYGYTF TGTGCCAGCATTACTGTAAGCGGGGGGGGCTATGGCTACACCTTC
NA TRBD1 TRBJ2-7 TRBV5-1 CASSFSGTDSYEQYF TGCGCCAGCAGCTTTTCCGGGACAGACTCCTACGAGCAGTACTTC
NA NA TRBJ1-6 TRBV5-6 CASSLDPGGYHNSPLHF TGTGCCAGCAGCTTGGACCCCGGGGGTTATCATAATTCACCCCTCCACTTT
NA TRBD1 TRBJ2-1 TRBV5-1 CASRVGQVYNEQFF TGCGCCAGCCGGGTGGGACAGGTATACAATGAGCAGTTCTTC
NA NA TRBJ1-2 TRBV5-1 CASSLEFPLRYGYTF TGCGCCAGCAGCTTGGAGTTCCCCCTGCGCTATGGCTACACCTTC
NA NA TRBJ1-3 TRBV10-3 CAISEGRVDTGNTIYF TGTGCCATCAGTGAGGGCAGGGTGGATACTGGAAACACCATATATTTT
NA TRBD2 TRBJ2-5 TRBV19 CASSILAVAGGQETQYF TGTGCCAGTAGTATTTTGGCTGTGGCGGGGGGACAAGAGACCCAGTACTTC
NA TRBD2 TRBJ2-7 TRBV28 CASSLAGGPDEQYF TGTGCCAGCAGTTTAGCGGGGGGGCCGGACGAGCAGTACTTC
NA TRBD1 TRBJ1-2 TRBV28 CASSWDREITNYGYTF TGTGCCAGCAGTTGGGACAGGGAGATAACTAACTATGGCTACACCTTC
NA TRBD1 TRBJ2-1 TRBV30 CAWDRGRNYNEQFF TGTGCCTGGGACAGGGGGCGCAACTACAATGAGCAGTTCTTC
many NA TRBJ1-2 TRBV2 CASSDNYGYTF TGTGCCAGCAGTGATAATTATGGCTACACCTTC
NA NA TRBJ1-2 TRBV13 CASSLAGRGGTYGYTF TGTGCCAGCAGCTTAGCCGGGAGGGGGGGGACCTATGGCTACACCTTC
NA TRBD1 TRBJ1-4 TRBV6-5 CASSGTENEKLFF TGTGCCAGTTCAGGGACAGAAAATGAAAAACTGTTTTTT
NA TRBD1 TRBJ1-1 TRBV7-9 CASSLAPPGQGAEAFF TGTGCCAGCAGCTTAGCCCCGCCGGGACAGGGGGCAGAAGCTTTCTTT
NA NA TRBJ1-2 TRBV5-6 CASSFPIGGYTF TGTGCCAGCAGCTTCCCCATTGGCGGCTACACCTTC
NA NA TRBJ1-1 TRBV5-4 CASSLDRMNTEAFF TGTGCCAGCAGCTTAGACAGGATGAACACTGAAGCTTTCTTT
NA NA TRBJ1-2 TRBV2 CASRGGAANYGYTF TGTGCCAGCAGAGGGGGGGCTGCAAACTATGGCTACACCTTC
NA NA TRBJ1-1 TRBV18 CASSHRDSRMGTEAFF TGTGCCAGCTCGCACCGGGACTCGAGAATGGGGACTGAAGCTTTCTTT
NA TRBD1 TRBJ1-5 TRBV6-5 CASSAGTGTNQPQHF TGTGCCAGCAGCGCAGGGACAGGGACTAATCAGCCCCAGCATTTT
NA TRBD1 TRBJ1-5 TRBV27 CASGGQGNNQPQHF TGTGCCAGCGGGGGACAGGGAAACAATCAGCCCCAGCATTTT
few TRBD2 TRBJ2-1 TRBV29-1 CSVEAGGMWNEQFF TGCAGCGTTGAAGCGGGGGGGATGTGGAATGAGCAGTTCTTC
NA NA TRBJ1-2 TRBV9 CASSVGDAIGGYTF TGTGCCAGCAGCGTGGGAGACGCAATAGGTGGCTACACCTTC
once NA TRBJ1-2 TRBV7-2 CASSLTSNYGYTF TGTGCCAGCAGCTTGACAAGTAACTATGGCTACACCTTC
NA NA TRBJ1-3 TRBV9 CASSSRAGNTIYF TGTGCCAGCAGCTCGAGGGCTGGAAACACCATATATTTT